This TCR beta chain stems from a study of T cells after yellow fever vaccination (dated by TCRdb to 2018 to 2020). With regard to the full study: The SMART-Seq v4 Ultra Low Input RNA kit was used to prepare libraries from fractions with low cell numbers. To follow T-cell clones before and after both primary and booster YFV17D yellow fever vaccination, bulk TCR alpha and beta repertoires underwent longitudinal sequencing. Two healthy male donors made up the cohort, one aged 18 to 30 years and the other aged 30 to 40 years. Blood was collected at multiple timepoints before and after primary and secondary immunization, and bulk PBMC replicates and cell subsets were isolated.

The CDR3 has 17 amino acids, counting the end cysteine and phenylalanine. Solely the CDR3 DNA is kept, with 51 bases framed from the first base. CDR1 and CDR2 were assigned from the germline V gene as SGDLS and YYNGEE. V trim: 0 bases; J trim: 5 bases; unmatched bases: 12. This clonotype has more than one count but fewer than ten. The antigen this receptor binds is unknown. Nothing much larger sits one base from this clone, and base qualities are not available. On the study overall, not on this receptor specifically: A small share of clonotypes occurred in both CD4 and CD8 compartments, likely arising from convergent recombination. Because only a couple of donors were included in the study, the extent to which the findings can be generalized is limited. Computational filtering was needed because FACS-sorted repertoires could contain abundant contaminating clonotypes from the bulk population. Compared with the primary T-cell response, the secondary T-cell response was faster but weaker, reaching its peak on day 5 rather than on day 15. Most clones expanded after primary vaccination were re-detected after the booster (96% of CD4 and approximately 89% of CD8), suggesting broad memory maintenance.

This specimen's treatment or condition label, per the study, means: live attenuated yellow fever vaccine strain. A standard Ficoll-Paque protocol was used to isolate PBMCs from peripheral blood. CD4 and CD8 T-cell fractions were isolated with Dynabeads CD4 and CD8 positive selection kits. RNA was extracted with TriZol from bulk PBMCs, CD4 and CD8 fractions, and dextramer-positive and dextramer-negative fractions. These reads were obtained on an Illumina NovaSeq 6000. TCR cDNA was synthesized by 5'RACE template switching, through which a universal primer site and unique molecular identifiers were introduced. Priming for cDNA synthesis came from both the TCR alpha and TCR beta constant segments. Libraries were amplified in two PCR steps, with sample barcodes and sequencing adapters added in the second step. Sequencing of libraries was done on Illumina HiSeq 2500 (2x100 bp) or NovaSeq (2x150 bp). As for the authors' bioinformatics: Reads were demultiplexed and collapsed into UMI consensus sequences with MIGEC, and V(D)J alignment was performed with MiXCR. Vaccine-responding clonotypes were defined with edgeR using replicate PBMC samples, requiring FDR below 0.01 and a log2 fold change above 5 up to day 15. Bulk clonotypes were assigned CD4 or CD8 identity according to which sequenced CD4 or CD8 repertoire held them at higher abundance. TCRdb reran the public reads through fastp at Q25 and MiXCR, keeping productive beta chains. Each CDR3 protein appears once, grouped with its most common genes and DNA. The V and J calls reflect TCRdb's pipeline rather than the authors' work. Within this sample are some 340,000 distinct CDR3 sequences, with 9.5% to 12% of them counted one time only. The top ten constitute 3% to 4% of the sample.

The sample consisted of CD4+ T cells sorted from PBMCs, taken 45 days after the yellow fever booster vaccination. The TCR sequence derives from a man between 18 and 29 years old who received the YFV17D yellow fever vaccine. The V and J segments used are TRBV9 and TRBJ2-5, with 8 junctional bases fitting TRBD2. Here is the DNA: TGTGCCAGCAGCGTAGGGGTAGCGGGGCCCCACGGCGAGACCCAGTACTTC. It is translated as CASSVGVAGPHGETQYF.